This passage covers 32 T cell receptor beta chains from one sample sequenced in a study of T cell repertoires in cytomegalovirus infection. TCRdb re-called the reads through MiXCR, storing one row per CDR3 protein. The table has a few hundred thousand distinct CDR3 sequences, more than 25% seen once. The source material was PBMCs. The receptors shown here come from a human donor in good health (CMV status not recorded). Some clones in this sample may be carry-over from other donors' samples.

V and J are TRBV19 and TRBJ2-1, with TRBD2 matching over 8 bases. Looked up from germline, CDR1 is LNHDA and CDR2 is SQIVND (reference sequence). CDR3 length equals 22 residues. The V gene end was trimmed by 3 bases and the J gene end by 2 bases; junction bases not matched to a gene: 24. Here the CDR3 reads CASSIRRSGTSVFLEAYNEQFF. CDR3 sequence (DNA): TGTGCCAGTAGTATTCGACGGTCCGGGACTAGTGTATTTCTTGAGGCCTACAATGAGCAGTTCTTC.

The V and J genes are TRBV12-3 or TRBV12-4 and TRBJ2-1; 10 nucleotides match TRBD2. J gave up 2 bases and V 6 bases, and 1 base lay outside the gene matches. The CDR3 sequence is 14 residues long. The CDR3 loop reads CASSSGRAYNEQFF. The CDR3 DNA follows: TGTGCCAGCAGCAGCGGGAGGGCCTACAATGAGCAGTTCTTC.

This rearrangement joins TRBV12-3 or TRBV12-4 to TRBJ2-1; the D gene is possibly TRBD2 (6 bases). The CDR3 has 15 residues. V was cut by 3 bases and J by 9 bases, with 18 bases left in between. CDR3: CASSFGRERVGEQFF. The CDR3 coding sequence is TGTGCCAGCAGTTTTGGGCGGGAAAGGGTCGGTGAGCAGTTCTTC.

The chain joins TRBV12-3 or TRBV12-4 to TRBJ2-1; 13 nucleotides agree with TRBD2. J gave up 0 bases and V 5 bases, and 16 bases lay outside the gene matches. The CDR3 consists of 21 residues. The CDR3 loop is CASSLRPGLAGLTSSYNEQFF. The CDR3 DNA sequence: TGTGCCAGCAGTCTTAGACCGGGACTAGCGGGACTCACCAGCTCCTACAATGAGCAGTTCTTC.

The chain links TRBV4-3 to TRBJ2-7; a weak D match, TRBD2 (6 bases). This CDR3 comprises 14 residues. Trimming took off 2 bases at V and 2 bases at J, with 10 bases between the two ends. Germline assignment: CDR1 LGHNA and CDR2 YSLEER. The CDR3 loop is CASSQYSGPYEQYF. The CDR3 nucleotides read TGCGCCAGCAGCCAATATAGCGGACCCTACGAGCAGTACTTC.

The chain couples TRBV7-9 to TRBJ2-1; 12 bases line up with TRBD2. Germline lookup yields CDR1 SEHNR and CDR2 FQNEAQ (reference sequence). The CDR3 sequence is 16 residues long. The V and J ends lost 0 bases and 10 bases, in that order; junction bases with no gene match: 7. The CDR3 here is CASSLATTSGSLEQFF. CDR3 coding DNA: TGTGCCAGCAGCTTAGCAACGACTAGCGGGAGTCTAGAGCAGTTCTTC.

This clonotype came up a few times. This chain uses TRBV7-2 with TRBJ2-7; 11 bases line up with TRBD1. V was pared by 1 base and J by 5 bases, with 4 bases of the junction left unmatched. Germline V gene lookup returns CDR1 SGHTA and CDR2 FQGNSA. The CDR3 length is 15 residues. The CDR3 loop is CASSLGDRGGNEQYF. The CDR3 nucleotides are TGTGCCAGCAGCTTAGGGGACAGGGGGGGTAACGAGCAGTACTTC.

The chain joins TRBV6-5 to TRBJ2-7; possibly TRBD1 for D (5 bases). Germline values: CDR1 MNHEY, CDR2 SVGAGI. The CDR3 consists of 11 residues. V lost 2 bases and J lost 6, with 5 bases in between. The CDR3 nucleotides read TGTGCCAGCAGTTACCAGGGCGAGCAGTACGTC. It specifies CASSYQGEQYV.

The rearrangement uses TRBV10-2 and TRBJ2-1, with D maybe TRBD1 (6 bases). Germline values: CDR1 WSHSY, CDR2 SAAADI. The V gene lost 9 bases and the J gene lost 7 bases, with 31 bases spanning the gap. The CDR3 runs to 18 residues. CDR3 amino acids: CASLQAYGAHSRGNEQFF. CDR3 DNA sequence: TGCGCCAGTTTACAGGCTTACGGGGCGCACTCTAGGGGGAATGAGCAGTTCTTC.

The chain uses TRBV6-5 and TRBJ2-1, with D hard to call. Germline V gene sequence: CDR1 MNHEY, CDR2 SVGAGI. The V end was cut by 7 bases, the J end by 2 bases, with 18 bases between. CDR3 length: 16 amino acids. CDR3 in amino acids: CASTLRSAHPYNEQFF. CDR3 DNA sequence: TGTGCCAGCACTTTAAGAAGCGCCCACCCCTACAATGAGCAGTTCTTC.

This clonotype was detected ten times or more. This sequence joins TRBV6-5 and TRBJ2-1; a possible D gene is TRBD1 (5 bases). Germline lookup yields CDR1 MNHEY and CDR2 SVGAGI. This CDR3 spans 17 amino acids. V gave up 5 bases and J gave up 6 bases, with 23 bases separating them. CDR3 sequence reads: CASSRAQGTRSINEQFF. Written as DNA, the CDR3 is TGTGCCAGCAGTAGAGCCCAGGGTACCAGGTCTATCAATGAGCAGTTCTTC.

This clonotype has more than one count but fewer than ten. V is TRBV4-3 and J is TRBJ2-2; perhaps TRBD2 as D (5 bases). The CDR3 extends over 14 amino acids. Germline assignment: CDR1 LGHNA and CDR2 YSLEER. Trimming pared 5 bases from V and 4 bases from J, leaving 11 bases between. The CDR3 nucleotides are TGCGCCAGCAGCTGGAATCGGGGCACCGGGGAGCTGTTTTTT. It codes for CASSWNRGTGELFF.

In the case of this clonotype: This may come from a read error, since a much larger clone is one base off. The chain recombines TRBV6-1 with TRBJ2-7, with 8 bases matching TRBD1. This CDR3 is built from 13 residues. CDR1 MNHNS and CDR2 SASEGT come from the germline V gene. V dropped 7 bases and J dropped 5; count of bases not matched to a gene: 7. The DNA for the CDR3 is TGTGCCAGCAAAGGACAGGGACCCCACGAGCAGTACGTC. It yields the protein CASKGQGPHEQYV.

A few counts support this clonotype. CDR3 in DNA: TGTGCCAGCAGTGCTGATCTTAGCCCTGTATACAATGAGCAGTTCTTC. Translation: CASSADLSPVYNEQFF. This sequence joins TRBV6-5 and TRBJ2-1; D is undetermined. This CDR3 has 16 amino acids. Germline CDR1 reads MNHEY; CDR2 reads SVGAGI. The V and J ends lost 5 bases and 4 bases respectively, with 18 bases between them.

At least ten counts were recorded for this clonotype. The CDR3 region has the DNA TGTGCCAGCAGCTTAGGGACGGGAGGAGCGGAGACCCAGTACTTC. Amino acid sequence: CASSLGTGGAETQYF. V is TRBV7-6 and J is TRBJ2-5; 7 bases align to TRBD2. Trimming took 1 base from V and 5 from J; bases not matched to a gene: 7. This CDR3 comprises 15 residues. The V gene's germline CDR1 is SGHVS and CDR2 FNYEAQ.

This clonotype showed up many times. The chain combines TRBV12-3 or TRBV12-4 with TRBJ1-3, with D hard to call. This CDR3 has 12 amino acids. Trimming pared 2 bases from V and 3 bases from J, leaving 2 bases between. The CDR3 nucleotides read TGTGCCAGCAGTTTAAATGGAAACACCATATATTTT. Its protein is CASSLNGNTIYF.

CDR3: CASSPPGAGGYTF. CDR3 nucleotide sequence: TGTGCCAGCAGCCCCCCGGGGGCGGGCGGCTACACCTTC. The chain employs TRBV5-5 and TRBJ1-2; weak D call: TRBD1 (6 bases). Trimming cost V 4 bases and J 8 bases, with 15 bases left between them. The V gene's germline CDR1 is SGHKS and CDR2 YYEKEE (reference sequence). CDR3 size: 13 residues.

This clonotype appeared a few times. As DNA, the CDR3 is TGCAGCGTTGAAGCGTACACCTTGGCTCTAGCGGGAGAAGATACGCAGTATTTT. Residues: CSVEAYTLALAGEDTQYF. The chain is built from TRBV29-1 and TRBJ2-3, with 10 bases aligning to TRBD2. Germline V gene lookup returns CDR1 SQVTM and CDR2 ANQGSEA. V gave up 1 base and J gave up 5 bases; unmatched junction bases: 15. The CDR3 has 18 amino acids.

The chain recombines TRBV6-2 or TRBV6-3 with TRBJ2-5; D unclear. The CDR3 is made up of 14 amino acids. CDR1 and CDR2 from the germline V gene are MNHEY and SVGEGT. The germline V and J ends were trimmed by 3 bases and 5 bases, with 13 bases remaining between them. This CDR3 is CASSYEEIRETQYF. CDR3 DNA: TGTGCCAGCAGTTATGAGGAGATCAGGGAGACCCAGTACTTC.

This clonotype was seen only a few times. This sequence joins TRBV6-5 and TRBJ2-6; D remains unclear. CDR3 length: 15 amino acids. V was shortened by 5 bases and J by 4 bases, with 12 bases between the two germline ends. In germline, CDR1 is MNHEY, CDR2 SVGAGI. CDR3 residues: CASSVEVSGANVLTF. The CDR3 DNA follows: TGTGCCAGCAGTGTCGAAGTGTCCGGGGCCAACGTCCTGACTTTC.

In this sample, this clonotype turned up many times. The CDR3 bases are TGCGCCAGCAGCCAAGTTGGGCGGGTCGGAGGGGACTATGGCTACACCTTC. Residues: CASSQVGRVGGDYGYTF. The V call is TRBV4-1, the J call TRBJ1-2; TRBD1 is a possible D gene (5 bases). V shed 1 base and J shed 3 bases, with 18 bases lying between them. Germline V gene data show CDR1 as MGHRA and CDR2 as YSYEKL. This CDR3 has 17 amino acids.

This sequence joins TRBV4-3 and TRBJ2-4, with D possibly matching TRBD2 (6 bases). Germline lookup yields CDR1 LGHNA and CDR2 YSLEER. This CDR3 comprises 16 residues. The V and J ends lost 1 base and 3 bases respectively, with 13 bases between them. CDR3 DNA: TGCGCCAGCAGCCAAGTTGACCTGGGAGGCAAAAACATTCAGTACTTC. Translated, it gives CASSQVDLGGKNIQYF.

This rearrangement joins TRBV6-5 to TRBJ1-2; 9 nucleotides line up with TRBD1. Looked up from germline, CDR1 is MNHEY and CDR2 is SVGAGI. V was clipped by 5 bases and J by 5 bases; unmatched bases: 9. This CDR3 has 15 amino acids. This CDR3 reads CASSPPGQGRYGYTF. DNA of the CDR3: TGTGCCAGCAGTCCCCCCGGACAGGGGAGGTATGGCTACACCTTC.

This clonotype was counted many times. The V call is TRBV7-2, the J call TRBJ1-5, with D tentatively TRBD1 (6 bases). The CDR3 has 16 residues. In germline, CDR1 is SGHTA, CDR2 FQGNSA. V was trimmed by 4 bases and J by 6 bases, leaving 19 bases between them. The CDR3 sequence is CASSSWGRPTVQPQHF. The CDR3, as DNA: TGTGCCAGCAGCTCCTGGGGGCGGCCGACCGTTCAGCCCCAGCATTTT. Together with reference TRBV7-2 and TRBJ1-5, the CDR3 gives the full variable domain: GAGVSQSPSNKVTEKGKDVELRCDPISGHTALYWYRQSLGQGLEFLIYFQGNSAPDKSGLPSDRFSAERTGGSVSTLTIQRTQQEDSAVYLCASSSWGRPTVQPQHFGDGTRLSIL.

The chain uses TRBV5-1 and TRBJ1-1; D ambiguous. This CDR3 has 12 amino acids. Germline V lookup: CDR1 SGHRS, CDR2 YFSETQ. V lost 5 bases and J 2 bases, leaving 7 bases between the germline ends. Here the CDR3 DNA reads TGCGCCAGCAGTCATACAAACACTGAAGCTTTCTTT. It translates to CASSHTNTEAFF.

The chain carries TRBV6-2 or TRBV6-3 and TRBJ1-2; TRBD1 matches 7 bases. This CDR3 is 15 amino acids long. In germline, CDR1 is MNHEY, CDR2 SVGEGT. The J segment lost 4 bases and the V segment lost 8 bases, leaving 13 bases of the junction unmatched. The CDR3 protein is CASATPTGFSYGYTF. CDR3 coding DNA: TGTGCCAGCGCGACCCCGACAGGGTTCAGCTATGGCTACACCTTC.

This clonotype has a handful of counts. This chain connects TRBV18 to TRBJ1-1; tentative D call: TRBD1 (6 bases). The ends were cut back, 3 bases at V and 8 bases at J, with 13 bases in the middle. Germline V gene data show CDR1 as KGHSH and CDR2 as LQKENI. The CDR3 runs to 13 residues. The CDR3 region is CASSPGTDREAFF. The CDR3, as DNA: TGTGCCAGCTCACCTGGGACCGACAGGGAAGCTTTCTTT.

The CDR3 sequence is CASRIYLQGAGGGELFF. The DNA for the CDR3 is TGTGCCAGCAGGATATACTTACAGGGGGCCGGAGGCGGGGAGCTGTTTTTT. The chain couples TRBV6-2 or TRBV6-3 to TRBJ2-2; 9 nucleotides align to TRBD1. This CDR3 spans 17 amino acids. The junction had 15 bases not matched to a gene; V was cut back by 6 bases and J by 7 bases. Germline loops: CDR1 MNHEY, CDR2 SVGEGT.

This clonotype was seen ten or more times. V and J are TRBV7-2 and TRBJ2-2, with D tentatively TRBD1 (5 bases). Trimming cost V 6 bases and J 7 bases, with 12 bases left between them. This CDR3 comprises 13 residues. Per germline, CDR1 SGHTA and CDR2 FQGNSA. CDR3 sequence: CASSTRGNGELFF. As DNA, the CDR3 is TGTGCCAGCAGTACAAGGGGAAACGGGGAGCTGTTTTTT.

The V call is TRBV12-3 or TRBV12-4, the J call TRBJ1-6; 9 bases map to TRBD1. This CDR3 has 17 residues. J was trimmed by 4 bases and V by 5 bases; bases with no gene match: 9. CDR3 amino acids: CASSPGQGTPYNSPLHF. CDR3 DNA: TGTGCCAGCAGTCCCGGACAGGGGACGCCATATAATTCACCCCTCCACTTT.

The rearrangement uses TRBV20-1 and TRBJ1-5, with 8 bases that match TRBD1. The CDR3 has 12 residues. V shed 5 bases, J shed 5 bases, and the junction held 2 bases outside the gene matches. Germline V gene sequence: CDR1 DFQATT, CDR2 SNEGSKA (reference sequence). CDR3 in amino acids: CSALQGDQPQHF. The CDR3 DNA reads TGCAGTGCTCTACAGGGGGATCAGCCCCAGCATTTT.

The chain has TRBV7-2 and TRBJ1-5; no reliable D call. This CDR3 comprises 15 residues. Deletions cut 2 bases from V and 5 bases from J, with 13 bases between. Germline V gene lookup returns CDR1 SGHTA and CDR2 FQGNSA. The DNA of the CDR3 is TGTGCCAGCAGCTTAATAGACGGGGAATATCAGCCCCAGCATTTT. Encoded protein: CASSLIDGEYQPQHF.